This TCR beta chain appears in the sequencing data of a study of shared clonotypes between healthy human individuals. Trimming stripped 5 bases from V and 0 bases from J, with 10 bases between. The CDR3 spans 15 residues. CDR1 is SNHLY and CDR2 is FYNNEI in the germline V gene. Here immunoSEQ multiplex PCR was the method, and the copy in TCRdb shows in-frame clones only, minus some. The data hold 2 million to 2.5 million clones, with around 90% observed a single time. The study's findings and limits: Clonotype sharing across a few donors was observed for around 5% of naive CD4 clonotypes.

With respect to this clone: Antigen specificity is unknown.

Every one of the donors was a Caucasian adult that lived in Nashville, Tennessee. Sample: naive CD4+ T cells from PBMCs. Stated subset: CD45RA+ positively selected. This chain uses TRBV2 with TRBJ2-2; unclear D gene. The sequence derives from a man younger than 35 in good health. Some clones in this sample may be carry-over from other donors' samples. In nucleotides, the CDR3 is TGTGCCAGCAGTTCGGCTAGGGCGAACACCGGGGAGCTGTTTTTT. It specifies CASSSARANTGELFF.